The entry that follows covers one T cell receptor beta chain sequence. Its specificity is unknown. Prepared libraries of TCR beta cDNA carried unique molecular identifiers. cDNA molecules numbering some 500,000 came from approximately 0.91 to 9.4 million T cells. From the PCR reads, TCRdb called clonotypes with MiXCR, one entry per CDR3 protein. The table records hundreds of thousands of distinct CDR3 sequences, less than 45% of them present only once. The sample originates from a study of post-analysis software for immune sequencing data. Whole-study findings and limits: Comparison of patients with controls showed about 5 TRBV segments more frequent in patients, TRBV5-6, TRBV5-1 and TRBV20-1 among them. Multiple sclerosis patients showed significantly lower normalized Chao1 diversity than controls did.

CDR1 is DFQATT and CDR2 is SNEGSKA in the germline V gene (reference sequence). The CDR3 is made up of 11 amino acids. V was pared by 2 bases and J by 10 bases, with 4 bases of the junction left unmatched. Sequencing used blood. The J gene is TRBJ1-1, the V gene TRBV20-1, with 7 bases matching TRBD1. The sequence was obtained from a girl aged 5 to 17 with multiple sclerosis. The DNA for the CDR3 is TGCAGTGCTAGACCACAGGGGCCAGCTTTCTTT. As protein: CSARPQGPAFF.